This T cell receptor (beta chain) came from a study of cytomegalovirus exposure and HLA in healthy donors (dated by TCRdb to the late 2010s). Looking at the study overall: In an earlier analysis of about 560 of the donors, 250 to 350 Gb of sequence data and 120 million or so unique TCR beta sequences from roughly 200 million T cells were reported. Roughly 290 gigabases of sequencing data and roughly 81 million unique TCR sequences made up an early release that covered 640 HLA-typed donors. Of the roughly 400 genotyped donors, 65% to 90% fell in the genetic ancestry cluster associated with self-reported Caucasian donors. The aim of the study was to test whether cataloging public T cell receptors could identify signatures of past pathogen exposure. The study used immunosequencing to profile the T cell repertoires of 666 subjects and linked those repertoires to cytomegalovirus serostatus. Besides the first cohort of roughly 640 subjects, a separate validation cohort made up of over a hundred different subjects was used. High-throughput TCR immunosequencing, statistical association of individual TCRs with disease status, and machine learning were combined to predict cytomegalovirus infection status. In a later analysis, previously published TCR beta repertoires from hundreds of donors were re-analyzed and high-resolution HLA genotyping was added so that TCR occurrence patterns could be studied. Rather than drawing on any new phenotypic data, the later analysis identified candidate immune exposures from TCR beta sequences and the way those sequences occurred across donors. An earlier analysis of some 500 of the donors used high-throughput TCR beta sequencing to judge whether each TCR beta V gene segment behaved as functional or pseudogenic. Donor age, sex, ethnicity and CMV serostatus were collected together with the repertoire data. Genome-wide SNP genotypes for about three fifths of the roughly 700 donors were used in a later genetic analysis, which treated that subset as a discovery cohort. All discovery cohort repertoires had been generated using a single sequencing platform. HLA typing included class I and class II loci at four-digit resolution. Typing coverage varied by locus: 629-630 donors for A, B, C, DRB1 and DQB1; more than 500 for DQA1; about 600 for DPA1; approximately 470 for DPB1. Five DR-DQ haplotypes were handled as single units for association and clustering, since linkage in the cohort was strong. Among 300 to 450 genotyped donors of the cohort, an average of approximately 230,000 unique TCR beta nucleotide sequences were sequenced per donor, around a sixth of them non-productive. Study-wide conclusions, independent of this receptor: According to the authors, the approach could potentially be generalized to other disease states and immunological phenotypes. When HLA alleles, especially DR and DQ, strongly co-occurred, TCR associations were difficult to assign to individual alleles. A later genetic analysis associated a missense DCLRE1C variant with V-gene and J-gene trimming of TCR beta chains, and an independent cohort replicated the association. Specific HLA alleles were associated with 15,000 to 20,000 TCR beta sequences at a false discovery rate of 0.05 in a later analysis. According to a later analysis, parvovirus B19, influenza, CMV and Epstein-Barr virus appeared linked to several top co-occurrence clusters. Some 16 rarely observed V segments, including chromosome 9 orphons, were excluded from the earlier analysis of some 590 of the donors because counts were too low. A later genetic analysis reported fewer N-insertions in productive TCRs among donors in an Asian-associated ancestry cluster than the roughly 690-donor mean. The presence/absence analyses assumed that sequencing depth was roughly uniform across donors, and that assumption may not be true. In a later analysis, most CMV-associated TCR beta chains were found to appear HLA-restricted, with HLA associations seemingly driven largely by CMV exposure. Linkage disequilibrium might explain the correlated functional status among segregating V segments, but an unknown experimental factor could not be excluded. A total of some 180 TCR beta chains were listed by the study as associated with cytomegalovirus. A further reported finding was that TCR beta sequences accurately predicted the HLA-A and HLA-B alleles for most subjects in the first cohort. Across donors, most TCR sequences were observed very rarely, whereas some public TCRs were present in many individuals. A cluster of highly shared sequence variants was judged likely to represent a technical artifact of the sequencing pipeline. A few of the identified cytomegalovirus-associated TCR beta chains were confirmed in vitro to be specific for cytomegalovirus antigens. Cytomegalovirus status was reported to be diagnosed by the classifier with high specificity and sensitivity in both the original and validation cohorts. Because the 87-base-pair reads could not distinguish some IMGT-functional V segments, including TRBV6-2 and TRBV6-3, those segments were excluded. An earlier analysis of some 560 of the donors showed that most TCR beta V segments appeared in productive rearrangements either about 90% or about 30% of the time, which broadly matched IMGT annotations. In a later analysis, the rate of TCR association differed among HLA loci, with DRB1 alleles having the most associated TCRs and HLA-C alleles having the fewest. In a later analysis, HLA-associated TCR beta chains were found to be more clonally expanded and to have lower generation probabilities than equally common non-associated chains. HLA typing was unavailable for some donors at each locus, so association tests used only the typed subset. Only TCR beta chains were sequenced in this cohort, and the absence of alpha or paired-chain data limited detectable features. Immune exposure information for the cohort was limited to CMV serostatus.

Turning to this clone: Its antigen is not yet known. Per-base quality was not reported, and no clone a single base away is much larger than it.

V trim: 5 bases; J trim: 6 bases; unmatched bases: 7. Looking up the germline V gene (reference sequence) yields CDR1 SEHNR and CDR2 FQNEAQ. The CDR3 contains 15 residues, cysteine and phenylalanine counted. Just the 45-base CDR3 DNA is kept, in frame starting at base 1. The library was produced with the immunoSEQ multiplex PCR assay. For the multiplex PCR, a mixture combining 60 forward primers for TCR Vbeta segments and 13 reverse primers for TCR Jbeta segments was used. A multiplex PCR assay on genomic DNA amplified the CDR3 region of rearranged TCR beta genes. The amplified TCR beta libraries were sequenced on the Illumina HiSeq System as 87-base-pair reads. Per the authors' processing: Across the 670 or so repertoires, a later analysis counted some 81 million unique TCR beta chains, around 11 million of which were shared by at least two donors. To remove PCR and sequencing errors, raw reads were error-corrected and collapsed into unique sequences using a nearest-neighbor algorithm that merged closely related sequences. V, D and J gene segments were assigned by aligning CDR3 sequences to IMGT reference sequences. For a sequence to be retained, at least a six-nucleotide match to both a V gene segment and a J gene segment was required. Rearrangements were called productive when the CDR3 lacked stop codons and stayed in frame with V and J; all others were non-productive. Following IMGT convention, CDR3 was defined as the stretch from the second conserved V-encoded cysteine up to the conserved J-encoded phenylalanine. Sequences without an unambiguous match to a single V gene segment were excluded from the earlier analysis of several hundred of the donors. An earlier analysis of about 600 of the donors called V segments functional above 56.7% productive rearrangements and segregating when the between-donor standard deviation exceeded 5%. A statistical classification framework was developed to diagnose cytomegalovirus status using the catalog of TCR beta chain sequences. A later analysis assigned V and J genes by comparing TCR nucleotide sequences with IMGT/GENE-DB human TR gene sequences. In a later analysis, CDR3 sequences and most-parsimonious VDJ recombination scenarios were assigned using the TCRdist pipeline. A later analysis defined each TCR beta chain by its CDR3 amino acid sequence plus V-gene family, and excluded reads lacking a unique V-gene family. In a later analysis, 500 to 700 highly shared, low-generation-probability nucleotide sequences were removed to address suspected cross-contamination and a sequencing artifact. In a later analysis, a clonal expansion index was calculated for each public chain from normalized within-repertoire ranks of inferred template counts. A later analysis computed generation probabilities with a VDJ recombination model fitted to out-of-frame rearrangements, and checked the results against IGoR. Hypergeometric tests were used in a later analysis to score TCR-TCR, TCR-HLA and TCR-CMV co-occurrence, with a repertoire-size bias correction applied to the TCR pairs. False discovery rates were estimated in a later analysis by permuting HLA or CMV assignments 20 times. In a later analysis, co-occurring TCRs were grouped using DBSCAN, and TCRdist sequence similarity was added for clustering within HLA-allele-positive subsets. Repertoires with fewer than 30,000 or more than 120,000 public chains were left out of co-occurrence clustering, as were about five repertoires with anomalous nucleotide sharing. What TCRdb holds here is the immuneACCESS table cut down to in-frame rearrangements. Part of the clones is not present; checked against another copy, under half of the missing clones reflect an unresolved V gene, and the others are unexplained. V, J and clone size were drawn from that table, and D and trimming were deduced from the DNA. The sample data list some 120,000 clones, and roughly 70% of these were observed just once. The top ten hold around 7% of the sample.

The cohort comprised some 700 healthy bone marrow donors. All cohort members were sampled while nominally healthy, although unrecorded immune exposures were likely present. The donor tested CMV seropositive, placing the donor among the roughly 270 seropositive members of the cohort. A peripheral blood sample was provided by each donor, and peripheral blood mononuclear cells were used for TCR beta sequencing. The Qiagen DNeasy Blood Extraction Kit was used to extract genomic DNA from the blood cell samples. This receptor chain uses TRBV7-9 and TRBJ1-5, and 10 junctional nucleotides match TRBD1. Sequenced: PBMCs. This receptor was identified in a man between 35 and 55 years old in good health and CMV-seropositive. The CDR3 reads as follows: CASSLGQGFGQPQHF. The DNA sequence follows: TGTGCCAGCAGCCTGGGACAGGGGTTTGGTCAGCCCCAGCATTTT.